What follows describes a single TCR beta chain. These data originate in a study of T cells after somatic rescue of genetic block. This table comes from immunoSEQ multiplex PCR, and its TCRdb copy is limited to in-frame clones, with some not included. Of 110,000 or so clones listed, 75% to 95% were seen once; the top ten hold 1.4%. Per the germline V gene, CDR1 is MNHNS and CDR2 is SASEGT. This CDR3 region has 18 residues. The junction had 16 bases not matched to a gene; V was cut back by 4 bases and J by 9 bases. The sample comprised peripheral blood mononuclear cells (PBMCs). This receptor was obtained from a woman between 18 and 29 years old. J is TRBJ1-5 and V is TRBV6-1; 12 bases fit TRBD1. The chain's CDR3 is CASSVYPPGQGALRPQHF. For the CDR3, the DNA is TGTGCCAGCAGTGTTTACCCACCGGGACAGGGGGCCCTTAGGCCCCAGCATTTT.